The 32 T cell receptor beta chains listed next were all sequenced from one sample in a study of blood T cell repertoires in COVID-19. The table came from immunoSEQ multiplex PCR; TCRdb's copy has only in-frame clones and leaves some out. The sample holds 350,000 to 400,000 clones, 75% to 90% seen once. The material sequenced was PBMCs or T cells enriched from blood (not recorded which). The receptors derive from a man younger than 35 who had recovered from COVID-19.

The chain has TRBV28 and TRBJ2-1; the match to TRBD1 covers 7 bases. Unmatched junction bases numbered 8, after V lost 5 bases and J lost 4 bases. This CDR3 comprises 15 residues. Germline V CDR1 and CDR2: MDHEN, SYDVKM. CDR3 sequence reads: CASSETGQTYNEQFF. CDR3 DNA: TGTGCCAGCAGTGAGACAGGGCAAACTTACAATGAGCAGTTCTTC.

The chain recombines TRBV2 with TRBJ2-3; a weak D match, TRBD1 (5 bases). CDR3 length: 12 amino acids. The germline V and J ends were trimmed by 8 bases and 3 bases, with 9 bases remaining between them. CDR1 and CDR2 from the germline V gene are SNHLY and FYNNEI. The CDR3: CASGQGTDTQYF. CDR3 DNA sequence: TGTGCCAGCGGGCAGGGTACAGATACGCAGTATTTT.

This chain links TRBV5-1 with TRBJ1-6, with D perhaps TRBD1 (5 bases). The CDR3 has 15 residues. Trimming took 1 base from V and 10 from J, leaving 15 bases between them. CDR1 is SGHRS, CDR2 YFSETQ, per germline. The CDR3: CASSLSQEGLSPLHF. DNA of the CDR3: TGCGCCAGCAGCTTGTCACAGGAGGGGCTGTCACCCCTCCACTTT.

The chain joins TRBV10-1 to TRBJ2-1; 16 bases are a match to TRBD2. With 5 bases clipped from V and 7 bases from J, the junction kept 11 bases outside the gene matches. The CDR3 is 18 residues long. Germline lookup yields CDR1 WNHNN and CDR2 SYGVQD (reference sequence). The CDR3 spells CASSRTGTSGGGRNEQFF. The CDR3 DNA is TGCGCCAGCAGTCGAACCGGGACTAGCGGGGGGGGAAGGAATGAGCAGTTCTTC.

V is TRBV5-5 and J is TRBJ1-3; D is perhaps TRBD1 (6 bases). V lost 3 bases, J lost 1 base, and 17 bases lay in between. Germline values: CDR1 SGHKS, CDR2 YYEKEE (reference sequence). The CDR3 loop spans 17 amino acids. The CDR3 loop is CASSYSQGIRSGNTIYF. In DNA, the CDR3 is TGTGCCAGCAGCTACTCACAGGGAATCAGGTCTGGAAACACCATATATTTT.

V gene TRBV7-9 combines with J gene TRBJ2-7, with 10 bases aligning to TRBD2. CDR1 is SEHNR and CDR2 is FQNEAQ in the germline V gene (reference sequence). This CDR3 is built from 15 residues. With V trimmed by 4 bases and J by 1 base, 4 bases remained unmatched. The CDR3: CASSSAGGLSYEQYF. The DNA of the CDR3 is TGTGCCAGCAGCTCAGCGGGGGGGCTTTCCTACGAGCAGTACTTC.

V and J are TRBV9 and TRBJ2-7; 9 bases fit TRBD1. CDR3 length equals 12 residues. V gave up 8 bases and J gave up 5 bases; unmatched junction bases: 5. Germline CDR1 SGDLS, CDR2 YYNGEE. The CDR3 DNA reads as TGTGCCAGTTCGGGACAGGGCCACGAGCAGTACTTC. This translates into CASSGQGHEQYF.

The chain couples TRBV12-3 or TRBV12-4 to TRBJ1-1, with D tentatively TRBD1 (5 bases). The CDR3 runs to 13 residues. Trimming took off 4 bases at V and 3 bases at J, with 9 bases between the two ends. The CDR3 DNA reads TGTGCCAGCAGTTCGACAGACTACACTGAAGCTTTCTTT. Amino acid sequence: CASSSTDYTEAFF.

A note on this clone: Other nucleotide sequences in the sample specify the same CDR3. The chain uses TRBV5-1 and TRBJ1-2; 8 positions match TRBD1. This CDR3 has 13 residues. V shed 0 bases, J shed 8 bases, and the junction held 3 bases outside the gene matches. Germline V gene data show CDR1 as SGHRS and CDR2 as YFSETQ. The CDR3 loop is CASSLGGTGGYTF. The CDR3 DNA reads TGCGCCAGCAGCTTGGGGGGGACAGGAGGCTACACCTTC. Full variable domain (remainder filled in from reference TRBV5-1 and TRBJ1-2): KAGVTQTPRYLIKTRGQQVTLSCSPISGHRSVSWYQQTPGQGLQFLFEYFSETQRNKGNFPGRFSGRQFSNSRSEMNVSTLELGDSALYLCASSLGGTGGYTFGSGTRLTVV.

This clone was counted only a few times. The V gene is TRBV7-2, the J gene TRBJ2-7, with D perhaps TRBD2 (6 bases). Trimming left V 6 bases short and J 6 bases short, with 18 bases between. The germline V gene encodes CDR1 SGHTA and CDR2 FQGNSA. This CDR3 region has 14 residues. CDR3 protein: CASRFRASAGEQYF. The CDR3 DNA reads as TGTGCCAGCAGATTCAGGGCTAGCGCGGGCGAGCAGTACTTC. Based on the CDR3 plus reference TRBV7-2 and TRBJ2-7, the full variable domain is GAGVSQSPSNKVTEKGKDVELRCDPISGHTALYWYRQSLGQGLEFLIYFQGNSAPDKSGLPSDRFSAERTGGSVSTLTIQRTQQEDSAVYLCASRFRASAGEQYFGPGTRLTVT.

V usage is TRBV3-1 (or the pseudogene TRBV3-2) and J usage is TRBJ1-6; the D is unclear. V was cut by 1 base and J by 4 bases, with 5 bases left in between. This CDR3 is 14 amino acids long. Germline lookup yields CDR1 LGHDT and CDR2 YNNKEL (reference sequence). CDR3 sequence reads: CASSQAVYNSPLHF. The CDR3 nucleotides read TGTGCCAGCAGCCAAGCAGTATATAATTCACCCCTCCACTTT.

The genes are TRBV5-1 and TRBJ2-2, with D possibly TRBD1 on 6 matching bases. V was pared by 2 bases and J by 4 bases, with 12 bases between. Germline CDR1 and CDR2: SGHRS and YFSETQ. The CDR3 totals 15 residues. The CDR3 loop is CASSLKGDPTGELFF. The CDR3, as DNA: TGCGCCAGCAGCTTAAAGGGGGATCCCACCGGGGAGCTGTTTTTT.

This clone has more than one count but fewer than ten. V usage is TRBV6-5 and J usage is TRBJ1-2; 7 positions agree with TRBD1. With 6 bases clipped from V and 3 bases from J, the junction kept 7 bases outside the gene matches. This CDR3 region has 14 residues. The germline gives CDR1 MNHEY, CDR2 SVGAGI. CDR3 sequence reads: CASSRGQAHYGYTF. The CDR3 bases are TGTGCCAGCAGCCGTGGACAGGCGCACTATGGCTACACCTTC.

V usage is TRBV2 and J usage is TRBJ2-7; 7 positions match TRBD2. CDR3 length: 16 residues. V was clipped by 0 bases and J by 6 bases; unmatched bases: 11. Per germline, CDR1 SNHLY and CDR2 FYNNEI. The DNA for the CDR3 is TGTGCCAGCAGTGAAGCGGGTCCCAGTTGGGGGGGCGAGCAGTACTTC. Its protein is CASSEAGPSWGGEQYF.

The chain recombines TRBV11-2 with TRBJ2-1; TRBD2 is a possible D gene (6 bases). Germline assignment: CDR1 SGHAT and CDR2 FQNNGV. Trimming shortened V by 5 bases and J by 3 bases, and 14 bases separated the two germline ends. This CDR3 region has 15 residues. CDR3 amino acids: CASSPLVGGYNEQFF. The CDR3 DNA reads as TGTGCCAGCAGCCCACTGGTCGGGGGCTACAATGAGCAGTTCTTC.

The V gene is TRBV27, the J gene TRBJ2-7; no clear D. Germline CDR1 and CDR2: MNHEY and SMNVEV (reference sequence). The CDR3 has 14 amino acids. Deletions cut 5 bases from V and 0 bases from J, with 11 bases between. The DNA for the CDR3 is TGTGCCAGCAGTCTCGGGTTAAGCTCCTACGAGCAGTACTTC. Its translation is CASSLGLSSYEQYF.

This chain joins TRBV2 and TRBJ2-5, with 8 bases fitting TRBD1. The V and J ends lost 5 bases and 0 bases, in that order; junction bases with no gene match: 2. Looked up from germline, CDR1 is SNHLY and CDR2 is FYNNEI. This CDR3 has 14 amino acids. The CDR3 loop reads CASSRDRYQETQYF. CDR3 nucleotide sequence: TGTGCCAGCAGTCGGGACAGGTACCAAGAGACCCAGTACTTC.

With respect to this clone: The same CDR3 arises from other DNA sequences in this sample as well. The J gene is TRBJ2-1, the V gene TRBV2; 7 bases line up with TRBD1. This CDR3 contains 14 residues. With 5 bases clipped from V and 4 bases from J, the junction kept 5 bases outside the gene matches. The germline V gene has CDR1 SNHLY and CDR2 FYNNEI. The CDR3 sequence: CASSRQGGYNEQFF. In nucleotides, the CDR3 is TGTGCCAGCAGTCGACAGGGTGGGTACAATGAGCAGTTCTTC. Full variable domain (outside the CDR3, taken from reference TRBV2 and TRBJ2-1): EPEVTQTPSHQVTQMGQEVILRCVPISNHLYFYWYRQILGQKVEFLVSFYNNEISEKSEIFDDQFSVERPDGSNFTLKIRSTKLEDSAMYFCASSRQGGYNEQFFGPGTRLTVL.

The V and J genes are TRBV28 and TRBJ2-7; 9 nucleotides agree with TRBD1. Germline V CDR1 and CDR2: MDHEN, SYDVKM. The CDR3 length is 15 residues. V shed 1 base and J 6 bases; nucleotides not matched to a gene: 7. In nucleotides, the CDR3 is TGTGCCAGCAGTTTATCCGGGACAGGGTTCGTCGAGCAGTACTTC. Protein: CASSLSGTGFVEQYF. The full variable domain, with the rest looked up from reference TRBV28 and TRBJ2-7, is DVKVTQSSRYLVKRTGEKVFLECVQDMDHENMFWYRQDPGLGLRLIYFSYDVKMKEKGDIPEGYSVSREKKERFSLILESASTNQTSMYLCASSLSGTGFVEQYFGPGTRLTVT.

This chain connects TRBV7-9 to TRBJ1-1; weak D call: TRBD1 (5 bases). The CDR3 is made up of 14 amino acids. V lost 5 bases and J lost 11, with 21 bases in between. Looked up from germline, CDR1 is SEHNR and CDR2 is FQNEAQ (reference sequence). The DNA of the CDR3 is TGTGCCAGCAGCCTCACCACTCCCAGGGAGGCTGCTTTCTTT. Translated: CASSLTTPREAAFF. Using reference TRBV7-9 and TRBJ1-1 for the parts outside the CDR3, the full variable domain is DTGVSQNPRHKITKRGQNVTFRCDPISEHNRLYWYRQTLGQGPEFLTYFQNEAQLEKSRLLSDRFSAERPKGSFSTLEIQRTEQGDSAMYLCASSLTTPREAAFFGQGTRLTVV.

The chain uses TRBV25-1 and TRBJ2-1, with D hard to call. There are 11 residues in the CDR3. V lost 6 bases to trimming and J lost 9 bases, with 9 bases between them. CDR1 MGHDK and CDR2 SYGVNS come from the germline V gene. DNA of the CDR3: TGTGCCAGCAGCCCCGACTTTGAGCAGTTCTTC. Its protein product is CASSPDFEQFF.

The chain combines TRBV3-1 (or the pseudogene TRBV3-2) with TRBJ2-5; weak D call: TRBD2 (7 bases). Deletions cut 6 bases from V and 4 bases from J, with 15 bases between. The CDR3 runs 14 residues. Germline loops: CDR1 LGHDT, CDR2 YNNKEL (reference sequence). The CDR3 loop reads CASSMVGGPETQYF. The CDR3 DNA is TGTGCCAGCAGTATGGTGGGGGGGCCAGAGACCCAGTACTTC.

This chain links TRBV2 with TRBJ2-7, with a weak D call TRBD1 (6 bases). Germline V gene sequence: CDR1 SNHLY, CDR2 FYNNEI. Trimming took 10 bases from V and 3 from J, leaving 10 bases between them. This CDR3 spans 11 amino acids. CDR3 sequence (DNA): TGTGCCACCTCGGACAGCTACGAGCAGTACTTC. Protein: CATSDSYEQYF.

The V call is TRBV7-9, the J call TRBJ1-4, with D perhaps TRBD1 (5 bases). Germline CDR1 is SEHNR and CDR2 is FQNEAQ (reference sequence). V was pared by 5 bases and J by 6 bases, with 16 bases between. The CDR3 runs 15 residues. In nucleotides, the CDR3 is TGTGCCAGCAGCCCCGGAGGCGGGGGGGATGAAAAACTGTTTTTT. As protein: CASSPGGGGDEKLFF.

CDR3 sequence (DNA): TGTGCCAGCAGTGAAGATGCGGGTTGGAATGGCCCCCAGCATTTT. Translating it yields CASSEDAGWNGPQHF. The chain is built from TRBV2 and TRBJ1-5; D gene unclear. Germline-derived CDR1 and CDR2 are SNHLY and FYNNEI. The CDR3 spans 15 residues. V was trimmed by 1 base and J by 10 bases, leaving 17 bases between them.

The J gene is TRBJ1-2, the V gene TRBV6-1; 9 bases map to TRBD1. V lost 0 bases to trimming and J lost 3 bases; unmatched junction nucleotides: 5. CDR1 and CDR2 (germline): MNHNS, SASEGT. This CDR3 contains 16 residues. The CDR3 protein is CASSEAHGTGYYGYTF. CDR3 nucleotides: TGTGCCAGCAGTGAAGCGCATGGGACAGGGTACTATGGCTACACCTTC.

The chain has TRBV28 and TRBJ1-1; D uncertain. This CDR3 has 18 amino acids. With 6 bases removed from V and 7 bases from J, the gap between germline ends came to 30 bases. CDR1 MDHEN and CDR2 SYDVKM come from the germline V gene. The CDR3 nucleotides are TGTGCCAGCAGCTCGGTCGCGTCGGGTTTTTGGGTGAATGGTGAAGCTTTCTTT. This codes for CASSSVASGFWVNGEAFF. The full variable domain, its missing parts supplied by reference TRBV28 and TRBJ1-1, is DVKVTQSSRYLVKRTGEKVFLECVQDMDHENMFWYRQDPGLGLRLIYFSYDVKMKEKGDIPEGYSVSREKKERFSLILESASTNQTSMYLCASSSVASGFWVNGEAFFGQGTRLTVV.

The chain recombines TRBV3-1 (or the pseudogene TRBV3-2) with TRBJ2-5, with TRBD2 matching 11 bases. CDR1 is LGHDT, CDR2 YNNKEL, per germline (reference sequence). The length of the CDR3 is 17 residues. Trimming took 3 bases from V and 1 from J; bases not matched to a gene: 7. DNA of the CDR3: TGTGCCAGCAGCCAGATGACTAGCGGGGCGCCCCAAGAGACCCAGTACTTC. Protein: CASSQMTSGAPQETQYF.

The CDR3 nucleotides read TGTGCCAGCAGGTTAGCGGCTTATACCGGGGAGCTGTTTTTT. Translation gives CASRLAAYTGELFF. V usage is TRBV28 and J usage is TRBJ2-2, with a weak D call TRBD2 (6 bases). The CDR3 covers 14 residues. Trimming cost V 6 bases and J 5 bases, with 13 bases left between them. The germline V gene encodes CDR1 MDHEN and CDR2 SYDVKM.

The chain couples TRBV7-6 to TRBJ2-2; tentatively, D is TRBD1 (6 bases). V shed 4 bases and J shed 7 bases, with 13 bases lying between them. Germline V gene sequence: CDR1 SGHVS, CDR2 FNYEAQ. This CDR3 is 14 amino acids long. The CDR3 nucleotides are TGTGCCAGCAGCTATTCAGGGGACGTCGGGGAGCTGTTTTTT. Protein: CASSYSGDVGELFF.

The chain employs TRBV3-1 (or the pseudogene TRBV3-2) and TRBJ2-3; TRBD2 matches at 8 bases. Germline V CDR1 and CDR2: LGHDT, YNNKEL (reference sequence). The CDR3 contains 16 residues. J was trimmed by 2 bases and V by 1 base; bases with no gene match: 5. The CDR3 here is CASSQAVAGYTDTQYF. The CDR3 nucleotides read TGTGCCAGCAGCCAAGCGGTAGCGGGGTACACAGATACGCAGTATTTT.

CDR3 bases: TGTGCCAGCTCACCTCGGGGGAATACCGGAAACACCATATATTTT. Residues: CASSPRGNTGNTIYF. The chain combines TRBV18 with TRBJ1-3, with a possible D match to TRBD1 (5 bases). Trimming stripped 3 bases from V and 4 bases from J, with 13 bases between. Looked up from germline, CDR1 is KGHSH and CDR2 is LQKENI. The CDR3 spans 15 residues. Full variable domain (rest looked up from reference TRBV18 and TRBJ1-3): NAGVMQNPRHLVRRRGQEARLRCSPMKGHSHVYWYRQLPEEGLKFMVYLQKENIIDESGMPKERFSAEFPKEGPSILRIQQVVRGDSAAYFCASSPRGNTGNTIYFGEGSWLTVV.